This T cell receptor (beta chain) came from a study of metastatic and nonmetastatic thyroid tumors. About the study: Comparison of repertoires was carried out across blood and tumor or nodule tissue from malignant and benign thyroid patients.

Regarding the study as a whole: The reported finding was significantly higher TCR beta diversity in malignant thyroid tumors relative to benign nodules, in blood and tumor.

All patients were treatment-naive before thyroid surgery. The V and J ends lost 1 base and 2 bases respectively, with 9 bases between them. The CDR3 has 14 amino acids. Germline lookup yields CDR1 LNHDA and CDR2 SQIVND (reference sequence). This clone was found many times. Antigen specificity is unknown. Original handling: The study's classifier, a distant-metastasis tool for papillary thyroid cancer, was built using CDR3 differences across clinicopathological groups. TCRdb redid the clone calls on the PCR reads using MiXCR. TCRdb's processing, not the study's, gives the V and J calls here. In the table there are 35,000 or so clones, roughly a sixth of which are singletons.

The sequenced sample consisted of blood. The sequence derives from a male donor with papillary thyroid cancer or a benign thyroid nodule (not recorded which). Some clones in this sample may be carry-over from other donors' samples. The chain links TRBV19 to TRBJ2-7; D gene unclear. CDR3 sequence reads: CASSIASSTYEQYF. The CDR3 DNA sequence: TGTGCCAGTAGTATAGCGAGTTCTACCTACGAGCAGTACTTC.